This T cell receptor beta chain is drawn from a study of Ad26.COV2.S vaccination and SARS-CoV-2 variants. For the study at large: Ad26.COV2.S given intramuscularly, once or twice 56 days apart. Overall study findings and caveats: Placebo recipients had lower spike-specific TCR breadth than vaccine recipients.

Worth noting for this clone: Antigen specificity is unknown.

V lost 4 bases, J lost 7 bases, and 8 bases stayed unmatched. CDR1 GTSNPN and CDR2 SVGIG come from the germline V gene (reference sequence). The CDR3 extends over 13 amino acids. The protocol was immunoSEQ multiplex PCR, while the TCRdb copy is restricted to in-frame clones and leaves out a portion. This table has about 400,000 clones, roughly 90% appearing once. Stated treatment: 19 received Ad26.COV2.S at low or high dose, single or two shots; 5 received placebo; per-sample allocation not given. The samples date from day 63 after the first vaccine or placebo injection. Sequences were derived from peripheral blood, sampled in a trial of Ad26.COV2.S vaccine versus placebo. The receptor was isolated from a person aged 18-65 years who received the Ad26.COV2.S COVID-19 vaccine or a placebo. The genes are TRBV30 and TRBJ1-2, with 8 bases fitting TRBD1. The CDR3 is CAWTTTGASGYTF. In DNA, the CDR3 is TGTGCCTGGACTACGACAGGGGCCAGTGGCTACACCTTC.